The 20 T cell receptor beta chains presented below share a single source sample, sequenced in a study of PD-1 blockade in classical Hodgkin lymphoma. The protocol was immunoSEQ multiplex PCR, while the TCRdb copy is restricted to in-frame clones and leaves out a portion. The sample gives 14,000 to 15,000 clones, less than 70% of which show up once; 9.5% to 12% is in the top ten. Every patient was affected by relapse after autologous stem cell transplantation, while exposure to brentuximab vedotin was not uniform. The material sequenced was peripheral blood mononuclear cells (PBMCs), taken at baseline. The receptors were sampled from a human donor with classical Hodgkin lymphoma.

CDR3 residues: CATSRDSGSLNEQYF. The CDR3 coding sequence is TGTGCCACCAGCAGAGATAGCGGGAGTCTTAACGAGCAGTACTTC. V is TRBV15 and J is TRBJ2-7; 9 bases line up with TRBD2. Germline lookup yields CDR1 LNHNV and CDR2 YYDKDF (reference sequence). This CDR3 comprises 15 residues. V lost 0 bases and J lost 5; bases outside the gene matches: 5. Full variable domain (remainder filled in from reference TRBV15 and TRBJ2-7): DAMVIQNPRYQVTQFGKPVTLSCSQTLNHNVMYWYQQKSSQAPKLLFHYYDKDFNNEADTPDNFQSRRPNTSFCFLDIRSPGLGDTAMYLCATSRDSGSLNEQYFGPGTRLTVT.

CDR3 residues: CASSEALGNRADEKLFF. The DNA for the CDR3 is TGTGCCAGCAGTGAAGCGCTGGGTAACAGGGCGGATGAAAAACTGTTTTTT. This chain connects TRBV2 to TRBJ1-4, with D perhaps TRBD1 (6 bases). This CDR3 comprises 17 residues. In germline, CDR1 is SNHLY, CDR2 FYNNEI. Trimming cost V 0 bases and J 6 bases, with 17 bases left between them.

The chain's CDR3 is CASSLRQGDTGELFF. The CDR3 DNA reads as TGCGCCAGCAGCTTGAGACAGGGAGACACCGGGGAGCTGTTTTTT. The chain combines TRBV5-1 with TRBJ2-2; 7 nucleotides match TRBD1. The CDR3 length is 15 residues. The germline gives CDR1 SGHRS, CDR2 YFSETQ. Trimming cost V 1 base and J 3 bases; bases outside gene matches: 3.

The rearrangement joins TRBV21-1 to TRBJ2-7; the listed D gene, TRBD2, was not tested against the DNA. TRBV21-1 constitutes a pseudogene. The CDR3 has 12 amino acids. CDR3 in DNA: TGTGCCAGAAAGACTGAACCATACGAGCAGTACTTC. Translating gives CARKTEPYEQYF.

The sample holds a few counts of this clone. The CDR3 DNA follows: TGCGCCAGCAGCCAATCTGGACAGGGGGCGGATTCACCCCTCCACTTT. It is translated as CASSQSGQGADSPLHF. The chain couples TRBV4-1 to TRBJ1-6; TRBD1 agrees at 11 bases. CDR1 is MGHRA, CDR2 YSYEKL, per germline. The junction had 5 bases not matched to a gene; V was cut back by 2 bases and J by 8 bases. This CDR3 comprises 16 residues.

This clone was seen just once. CDR3 nucleotides: TGCGCCAGCAGCTTGGCGTTAGCGGGAAGCCACGAGCAGTACTTC. Translating it yields CASSLALAGSHEQYF. The V call is TRBV5-1, the J call TRBJ2-7; 8 positions match TRBD2. Per germline, CDR1 SGHRS and CDR2 YFSETQ. The CDR3 runs to 15 residues. V shed 0 bases, J shed 5 bases, and the junction held 7 bases outside the gene matches.

The rearrangement links TRBV29-1 to TRBJ2-2; TRBD1 or TRBD2 may be the D gene (5 bases each). Trimming stripped 4 bases from V and 7 bases from J, with 7 bases between. CDR3 size: 11 residues. Germline assignment: CDR1 SQVTM and CDR2 ANQGSEA. The CDR3 bases are TGCAGCGTTGGGGGGATCGGGGAGCTGTTTTTT. It encodes CSVGGIGELFF.

The chain couples TRBV13 to TRBJ2-1; D may be TRBD1 (6 bases). Germline assignment: CDR1 PRHDT and CDR2 FYEKMQ (reference sequence). V lost 5 bases, J lost 3 bases, and 14 bases lay in between. The CDR3 spans 15 residues. The CDR3 region has the DNA TGTGCCAGCAGCCATCGCGGACAGAACTACAATGAGCAGTTCTTC. It translates to CASSHRGQNYNEQFF.

The chain carries TRBV6-1 and TRBJ2-1, with no clear D. There are 14 residues in the CDR3. With 4 bases removed from V and 1 base from J, the gap between germline ends came to 8 bases. The germline V gene has CDR1 MNHNS and CDR2 SASEGT. The DNA for the CDR3 is TGTGCCAGCAGTGGTTTCGATTCCTACAATGAGCAGTTCTTC. This translates into CASSGFDSYNEQFF.

The rearrangement links TRBV6-5 to TRBJ1-2; no firm D call. Trimming took 2 bases from V and 2 from J, leaving 12 bases between them. Germline lookup yields CDR1 MNHEY and CDR2 SVGAGI. The CDR3 loop spans 15 amino acids. The CDR3 protein is CASSYGRRLNYGYTF. For the CDR3, the DNA is TGTGCCAGCAGTTACGGCAGGAGGCTAAACTATGGCTACACCTTC.

The chain recombines TRBV4-1 with TRBJ2-7; the match to TRBD2 covers 9 bases. This CDR3 region has 15 residues. CDR1 and CDR2 from the germline V gene are MGHRA and YSYEKL. V lost 5 bases, J lost 7 bases, and 12 bases stayed unmatched. CDR3 protein: CASSESRTSAGEQYF. The CDR3 DNA reads as TGCGCCAGCAGCGAAAGCCGGACTAGCGCCGGGGAGCAGTACTTC.

The V and J genes are TRBV21-1 and TRBJ2-2; the D call of TRBD2 is as the table states it, not checked on the DNA. TRBV21-1 is flagged as a pseudogene. This CDR3 has 15 residues. CDR3 residues: CASSKAHREAGELFF. CDR3 in DNA: TGTGCCAGCAGCAAAGCTCATCGGGAGGCCGGGGAGCTGTTTTTT.

The chain has TRBV12-5 and TRBJ1-2; 9 bases fit TRBD1. Germline V gene lookup returns CDR1 LGHNT and CDR2 FRNRAP. The junction had 6 bases not matched to a gene; V was cut back by 4 bases and J by 6 bases. This CDR3 is built from 14 residues. Here the CDR3 DNA reads TGTGCTAGTGGTTGGGGACAGGGATTGGATGGCTACACCTTC. Protein product: CASGWGQGLDGYTF.

The V gene is TRBV5-1, the J gene TRBJ2-3; 7 bases line up with TRBD2. The CDR3 covers 16 residues. J gave up 1 base and V 0 bases, and 5 bases lay outside the gene matches. The germline V gene encodes CDR1 SGHRS and CDR2 YFSETQ. For the CDR3, the DNA is TGCGCCAGCAGCTTGGCAGTGGCGGGAGGCACAGATACGCAGTATTTT. It codes for CASSLAVAGGTDTQYF.

CDR3 DNA: TGTGCCACCTCACTAGCGGGAGGGCCCGCTGATACGCAGTATTTT. Translating it yields CATSLAGGPADTQYF. The chain uses TRBV25-1 and TRBJ2-3; TRBD2 aligns across 13 bases. CDR3 length: 15 residues. Germline V gives CDR1 MGHDK, CDR2 SYGVNS. Trimming cost V 10 bases and J 6 bases; bases outside gene matches: 10.

As regards this clone: This may be a read error: a much more frequent sequence differs by one nucleotide. The chain links TRBV5-1 to TRBJ2-1, with D maybe TRBD2 (6 bases). Germline CDR1 is SGHRS and CDR2 is YFSETQ. This CDR3 spans 16 amino acids. Trimming cost V 3 bases and J 3 bases, with 16 bases left between them. CDR3 in amino acids: CASSSNSTSVYNEQFF. The CDR3 DNA sequence: TGCGCCAGCAGCTCGAACTCGACTAGTGTCTACAATGAGCAGTTCTTC.

V is TRBV5-1 and J is TRBJ2-1; TRBD2 aligns across 8 bases. Germline V gene data show CDR1 as SGHRS and CDR2 as YFSETQ. After removal of 0 bases from V and 6 bases from J, the junction contained 2 bases not matched to a gene. The CDR3 spans 14 residues. CDR3 sequence: CASSLGREGNEQFF. The CDR3 nucleotides are TGCGCCAGCAGCTTGGGTCGGGAGGGCAATGAGCAGTTCTTC.

By its share, this clone is medium-sized. This rearrangement joins TRBV4-1 to TRBJ2-2, with D possibly TRBD2 on 7 matching bases. The ends were cut back, 1 base at V and 4 bases at J, with 10 bases in the middle. The CDR3 has 15 amino acids. CDR1 and CDR2 (germline): MGHRA, YSYEKL. CDR3 in amino acids: CASSQGGGSTGELFF. The CDR3 region has the DNA TGCGCCAGCAGCCAAGGGGGGGGCTCCACCGGGGAGCTGTTTTTT.

This clone turned up a few times. The chain recombines TRBV5-4 with TRBJ2-3, with D perhaps assigned TRBD1 or TRBD2 (5 bases each). V was shortened by 3 bases and J by 0 bases, with 11 bases between the two germline ends. The CDR3 totals 15 residues. CDR1 SGHNT and CDR2 YYREEE come from the germline V gene (reference sequence). CDR3 in amino acids: CASSWDGRSTDTQYF. DNA of the CDR3: TGTGCCAGCAGCTGGGACGGACGGAGCACAGATACGCAGTATTTT. The full variable domain, with the rest looked up from reference TRBV5-4 and TRBJ2-3, is ETGVTQSPTHLIKTRGQQVTLRCSSQSGHNTVSWYQQALGQGPQFIFQYYREEENGRGNFPPRFSGLQFPNYSSELNVNALELDDSALYLCASSWDGRSTDTQYFGPGTRLTVL.

This chain connects TRBV19 to TRBJ2-2; 10 bases agree with TRBD1. This CDR3 contains 16 residues. V lost 5 bases, J lost 5 bases, and 8 bases stayed unmatched. Germline CDR1 LNHDA, CDR2 SQIVND (reference sequence). CDR3: CASSPSDRGGTGELFF. The DNA of the CDR3 is TGTGCCAGTAGTCCCTCGGACAGGGGGGGGACCGGGGAGCTGTTTTTT.